The 28 T cell receptor beta chains given below trace back to one sample, sequenced in a study of T cell responses to AZD1222 COVID-19 vaccine. Assay used: immunoSEQ multiplex PCR; TCRdb lists only in-frame clones, some missing. The sample lists under 200,000 clones; approximately 91% were seen once. The sample consisted of peripheral blood, taken on day 0 of AZD1222 vaccination. The receptor set was obtained from an adult in good health.

J is TRBJ2-1 and V is TRBV7-9; either TRBD1 or TRBD2 may supply D (5 bases each). V lost 3 bases to trimming and J lost 6 bases, with 9 bases between them. CDR1 and CDR2 from the germline V gene are SEHNR and FQNEAQ (reference sequence). The CDR3 loop spans 13 amino acids. The CDR3 here is CASSLGVGNEQFF. The CDR3 nucleotides read TGTGCCAGCAGCTTGGGGGTGGGCAATGAGCAGTTCTTC.

This chain joins TRBV11-2 and TRBJ2-5; 8 positions agree with TRBD2. Germline-derived CDR1 and CDR2 are SGHAT and FQNNGV. The CDR3 spans 14 residues. The junction had 7 bases not matched to a gene; V was cut back by 2 bases and J by 8 bases. CDR3 region: CASSLLAGQVTQYF. CDR3 nucleotide sequence: TGTGCCAGCAGCTTACTAGCGGGCCAAGTTACCCAGTACTTC.

The V gene is TRBV4-1, the J gene TRBJ2-7, with D maybe TRBD2 (5 bases). The CDR3 totals 15 residues. From germline, CDR1 is MGHRA and CDR2 YSYEKL. V was trimmed by 0 bases and J by 3 bases, leaving 12 bases between them. Here the CDR3 reads CASSQDGSGIYEQYF. CDR3 nucleotides: TGCGCCAGCAGCCAAGATGGGTCCGGGATCTACGAGCAGTACTTC.

The chain carries TRBV5-4 and TRBJ2-1, with D possibly TRBD2 on 6 matching bases. Trimming pared 0 bases from V and 5 bases from J, leaving 6 bases between. The CDR3 sequence is 13 residues long. Germline loops: CDR1 SGHNT, CDR2 YYREEE (reference sequence). CDR3 sequence (DNA): TGTGCCAGCAGCTTGGAGCGGGACAATGAGCAGTTCTTC. Translated: CASSLERDNEQFF.

The chain couples TRBV5-5 to TRBJ1-4; D is uncertain. V was shortened by 5 bases and J by 6 bases, with 11 bases between the two germline ends. The CDR3 extends over 13 amino acids. Looked up from germline, CDR1 is SGHKS and CDR2 is YYEKEE (reference sequence). CDR3 amino acids: CASSRRTDEKLFF. The CDR3 DNA reads as TGTGCCAGCAGTCGACGGACGGATGAAAAACTGTTTTTT. The variable domain in full, with the rest retrieved from reference TRBV5-5 and TRBJ1-4, is DAGVTQSPTHLIKTRGQQVTLRCSPISGHKSVSWYQQVLGQGPQFIFQYYEKEERGRGNFPDRFSARQFPNYSSELNVNALLLGDSALYLCASSRRTDEKLFFGSGTQLSVL.

The rearrangement links TRBV10-1 to TRBJ1-1; D unresolved. V was pared by 2 bases and J by 6 bases, with 13 bases between. This CDR3 has 14 residues. Germline assignment: CDR1 WNHNN and CDR2 SYGVQD (reference sequence). CDR3 residues: CASSETISSAEAFF. The CDR3 nucleotides read TGCGCCAGCAGTGAGACGATTTCAAGCGCTGAAGCTTTCTTT.

The chain links TRBV6-5 to TRBJ1-1; D unresolved. Trimming stripped 4 bases from V and 7 bases from J, with 19 bases between. Germline V gene sequence: CDR1 MNHEY, CDR2 SVGAGI. The CDR3 length is 15 residues. CDR3 sequence reads: CASSSHSPREGEAFF. As DNA, the CDR3 is TGTGCCAGCAGTTCACATTCGCCGCGGGAAGGTGAAGCTTTCTTT.

This chain links TRBV5-4 with TRBJ2-1, with TRBD2 matching over 7 bases. The germline V gene has CDR1 SGHNT and CDR2 YYREEE (reference sequence). CDR3 length equals 16 residues. V lost 3 bases and J lost 7; bases outside the gene matches: 13. The CDR3 reads CASSWAGRLAINEQFF. The CDR3 DNA sequence: TGTGCCAGCAGCTGGGCCGGCAGACTAGCAATAAATGAGCAGTTCTTC.

This chain uses TRBV27 with TRBJ1-5; maybe TRBD1 (5 bases). V dropped 2 bases and J dropped 0 bases, with 17 bases sitting between them. This CDR3 comprises 18 residues. Germline-derived CDR1 and CDR2 are MNHEY and SMNVEV (reference sequence). This CDR3 is CASSLARVSDDSNQPQHF. The DNA for the CDR3 is TGTGCCAGCAGTTTAGCCAGGGTTTCGGATGATAGCAATCAGCCCCAGCATTTT.

This clone was seen a single time. This rearrangement joins TRBV20-1 to TRBJ2-2; 8 positions agree with TRBD2. Looked up from germline, CDR1 is DFQATT and CDR2 is SNEGSKA (reference sequence). V trimming: 3 bases; J trimming: 5 bases; junction bases outside the gene matches: 11. The CDR3 totals 16 residues. For the CDR3, the DNA is TGCAGTGCTAGTCGAACCGGGGCGGGGGGAACCGGGGAGCTGTTTTTT. This codes for CSASRTGAGGTGELFF.

V usage is TRBV20-1 and J usage is TRBJ1-5; D unresolved. Deletions cut 3 bases from V and 6 bases from J, with 12 bases between. Germline loops: CDR1 DFQATT, CDR2 SNEGSKA (reference sequence). This CDR3 is built from 13 residues. CDR3: CSASYDGVQPQHF. The CDR3 DNA sequence: TGCAGTGCTAGTTATGACGGGGTTCAGCCCCAGCATTTT.

The rearrangement uses TRBV9 and TRBJ2-5; TRBD1 matches at 9 bases. Trimming took 0 bases from V and 2 from J; bases not matched to a gene: 8. The CDR3 loop spans 17 amino acids. Per the germline V gene, CDR1 is SGDLS and CDR2 is YYNGEE. CDR3 loop: CASSVGISGQGQETQYF. Here the CDR3 DNA reads TGTGCCAGCAGCGTAGGTATAAGCGGACAGGGGCAAGAGACCCAGTACTTC.

The chain recombines TRBV27 with TRBJ2-7, with 10 positions matching TRBD1. Germline CDR1 reads MNHEY; CDR2 reads SMNVEV (reference sequence). This CDR3 has 15 amino acids. The V and J ends lost 3 bases and 3 bases, in that order; junction bases with no gene match: 5. The chain's CDR3 is CASSLSGTGVYEQYF. The CDR3 DNA reads as TGTGCCAGCAGTTTGTCCGGGACAGGGGTCTACGAGCAGTACTTC.

V is TRBV6-5 and J is TRBJ2-7; 7 positions agree with TRBD2. V was pared by 5 bases and J by 0 bases, with 7 bases of the junction left unmatched. The CDR3 loop spans 15 amino acids. Per germline, CDR1 MNHEY and CDR2 SVGAGI. CDR3 in DNA: TGTGCCAGCAGTCGAAGCGGGATCGTCTCCTACGAGCAGTACTTC. Translating it yields CASSRSGIVSYEQYF.

The chain is built from TRBV7-6 and TRBJ1-6; no clear D gene. Germline V lookup: CDR1 SGHVS, CDR2 FNYEAQ. Trimming left V 0 bases short and J 6 bases short, with 12 bases between. The CDR3 has 16 amino acids. The CDR3 DNA sequence: TGTGCCAGCAGCTTAGCCAAACCGGGATTTAATTCACCCCTCCACTTT. Residues: CASSLAKPGFNSPLHF.

The CDR3 region has the DNA TGTGCCAGCAGTTACTCGCGGGGTAGTGTC. Its protein product is CASSYSRGSV. The chain combines TRBV6-2 or TRBV6-3 with TRBJ2-7; tentatively, D is TRBD2 (6 bases). From germline, CDR1 is MNHEY and CDR2 SVGEGT. The CDR3 runs 10 residues.

The V and J genes are TRBV28 and TRBJ2-7; D unclear. The germline V and J ends were trimmed by 3 bases and 6 bases, with 12 bases remaining between them. CDR3 length: 13 residues. Germline V gene lookup returns CDR1 MDHEN and CDR2 SYDVKM. The CDR3 region is CASSFAFGREQYF. The DNA for the CDR3 is TGTGCCAGCAGTTTTGCCTTTGGCCGCGAGCAGTACTTC.

The chain combines TRBV4-1 with TRBJ1-4; 8 nucleotides align to TRBD1. The germline V gene has CDR1 MGHRA and CDR2 YSYEKL. With V trimmed by 3 bases and J by 7 bases, 7 bases remained unmatched. This CDR3 has 15 amino acids. The CDR3 is CASSQDRERSEKLFF. CDR3 coding DNA: TGCGCCAGCAGCCAGGACAGGGAGAGAAGTGAAAAACTGTTTTTT.

The rearrangement uses TRBV27 and TRBJ2-7; D is possibly TRBD2 (6 bases). Germline V CDR1 and CDR2: MNHEY, SMNVEV (reference sequence). The V and J ends lost 3 bases and 4 bases respectively, with 13 bases between them. CDR3 length: 14 residues. For the CDR3, the DNA is TGTGCCAGCAGTTTGGAGGGGAGCGGGTACGAGCAGTACTTC. Translated: CASSLEGSGYEQYF.

The chain recombines TRBV7-2 with TRBJ2-5; tentative D call: TRBD1 (5 bases). This CDR3 is built from 13 residues. Germline V gene sequence: CDR1 SGHTA, CDR2 FQGNSA. The V end lost 1 base, the J end lost 7 bases, and 10 bases lay between the germline ends. The CDR3 coding sequence is TGTGCCAGCAGCTTAGTACAGACAGCGACCCAGTACTTC. Encoded protein: CASSLVQTATQYF. Full variable domain (outside the CDR3, taken from reference TRBV7-2 and TRBJ2-5): GAGVSQSPSNKVTEKGKDVELRCDPISGHTALYWYRQSLGQGLEFLIYFQGNSAPDKSGLPSDRFSAERTGGSVSTLTIQRTQQEDSAVYLCASSLVQTATQYFGPGTRLLVL.

In DNA form, the CDR3 reads TGTGCCAGCAGCCCGCGGGGTGGCACAGATACGCAGTATTTT. Its protein is CASSPRGGTDTQYF. J is TRBJ2-3 and V is TRBV7-8; D possibly corresponds to TRBD2 (6 bases). Trimming pared 5 bases from V and 1 base from J, leaving 10 bases between. Germline loops: CDR1 SGHVS, CDR2 FQNEAQ. The length of the CDR3 is 14 residues.

The rearrangement joins TRBV27 to TRBJ2-6, with D possibly being TRBD1 (5 bases). Per germline, CDR1 MNHEY and CDR2 SMNVEV (reference sequence). V lost 6 bases to trimming and J lost 2 bases, with 11 bases between them. The CDR3 length is 15 residues. For the CDR3, the DNA is TGTGCCAGCAGGACAACAGGCCCTGGGGCCAACGTCCTGACTTTC. Encoded protein: CASRTTGPGANVLTF.

The chain joins TRBV5-3 to TRBJ2-7; possible D gene TRBD1, 7 bases. TRBV5-3 has ORF status, its function being uncertain. The V end lost 1 base, the J end lost 4 bases, and 21 bases lay between the germline ends. The CDR3 is 17 residues long. The CDR3 bases are TGTGCCAGAAGCTTGCGGACGCGGGACAGATACGGTTACGAGCAGTACTTC. Protein product: CARSLRTRDRYGYEQYF.

The rearrangement uses TRBV28 and TRBJ1-1; TRBD1 aligns across 7 bases. This CDR3 comprises 13 residues. The V gene's germline CDR1 is MDHEN and CDR2 SYDVKM. Unmatched junction bases numbered 6, after V lost 5 bases and J lost 6 bases. The CDR3 protein is CASSPTGFAEAFF. The CDR3 nucleotides read TGTGCCAGCAGTCCGACAGGGTTCGCTGAAGCTTTCTTT.

The rearrangement joins TRBV18 to TRBJ2-7, with 10 bases fitting TRBD1. The CDR3 covers 13 residues. Germline V gives CDR1 KGHSH, CDR2 LQKENI. The V and J ends lost 2 bases and 6 bases, in that order; junction bases with no gene match: 1. CDR3 sequence (DNA): TGTGCCAGCTCACCAGACAGGGGGCTCGAGCAGTACTTC. Its protein is CASSPDRGLEQYF.

This chain links TRBV15 with TRBJ1-3, with 11 bases that match TRBD1. This CDR3 spans 15 amino acids. The germline V gene has CDR1 LNHNV and CDR2 YYDKDF (reference sequence). V was pared by 3 bases and J by 4 bases, with 2 bases of the junction left unmatched. CDR3 sequence: CATSRDRGQGNTIYF. The DNA for the CDR3 is TGTGCCACCAGCAGGGACAGGGGGCAGGGAAACACCATATATTTT.

This clone was counted a single time. The V call is TRBV7-9, the J call TRBJ2-5; D ambiguous. The CDR3 contains 12 residues. Trimming removed 8 bases from V and 3 bases from J, with 10 bases in between. Germline CDR1 SEHNR, CDR2 FQNEAQ (reference sequence). The CDR3 region has the DNA TGTGCCAGCTCTCCCCCTAAAGAGACCCAGTACTTC. Its translation is CASSPPKETQYF.

The rearrangement uses TRBV5-1 and TRBJ1-6, with D possibly matching TRBD1 (5 bases). The CDR3 is 16 residues long. V dropped 4 bases and J dropped 8 bases, with 19 bases sitting between them. Per the germline V gene, CDR1 is SGHRS and CDR2 is YFSETQ. The CDR3 nucleotides are TGCGCCAGCAGCCTGGGGCGTTTTCTTCGGGATTCACCCCTCCACTTT. Translated: CASSLGRFLRDSPLHF.